A single sample gave rise to the 24 T cell receptor beta chains below, sequenced in a study of cytomegalovirus exposure and HLA in healthy donors. PCR involved 60 Vbeta and 13 Jbeta primers. Repertoires were generated with immunoSEQ multiplex PCR, while TCRdb's copy carries only in-frame clones and drops some. The sample yields under 200,000 clones, around three quarters seen once. The sequenced material came from PBMCs. Receptors were obtained from a woman in her fifties or sixties in good health and CMV-seropositive.

This clone appeared once. The J gene is TRBJ1-2, the V gene TRBV9; perhaps TRBD1 as D (6 bases). Germline CDR1 SGDLS, CDR2 YYNGEE. The V gene lost 0 bases and the J gene lost 4 bases, with 13 bases spanning the gap. This CDR3 has 15 residues. This CDR3 is CASSVGRTAPYGYTF. The CDR3 bases are TGTGCCAGCAGCGTAGGAAGGACAGCACCCTATGGCTACACCTTC. The variable domain in full, completed from reference TRBV9 and TRBJ1-2, reads DSGVTQTPKHLITATGQRVTLRCSPRSGDLSVYWYQQSLDQGLQFLIQYYNGEERAKGNILERFSAQQFPDLHSELNLSSLELGDSALYFCASSVGRTAPYGYTFGSGTRLTVV.

The chain combines TRBV7-3 with TRBJ1-2; the D gene is possibly TRBD1 (5 bases). Germline V lookup: CDR1 SGHTA, CDR2 FQGTGA. Trimming stripped 4 bases from V and 6 bases from J, with 12 bases between. CDR3 length equals 13 residues. The CDR3 spells CASSSQGFDGYTF. The CDR3 nucleotides are TGTGCCAGCAGCTCGCAGGGTTTCGATGGCTACACCTTC.

V gene TRBV28 combines with J gene TRBJ2-7; D gene unclear. Trimming left V 2 bases short and J 11 bases short, with 10 bases between. Germline V gene data show CDR1 as MDHEN and CDR2 as SYDVKM. This CDR3 spans 11 amino acids. The CDR3 DNA sequence: TGTGCCAGCAGTTTAACGAACTTAAAGTACTTC. Its protein is CASSLTNLKYF.

This clone has more than one count but fewer than ten. The chain has TRBV29-1 and TRBJ2-7, with TRBD2 matching 9 bases. Unmatched junction bases numbered 8, after V lost 5 bases and J lost 0 bases. This CDR3 spans 15 amino acids. Germline assignment: CDR1 SQVTM and CDR2 ANQGSEA. Here the CDR3 reads CSVLGAGGSSYEQYF. The CDR3 DNA sequence: TGCAGCGTTCTGGGAGCGGGGGGAAGCTCCTACGAGCAGTACTTC.

The chain carries TRBV5-1 and TRBJ2-3, with TRBD1 as a possible D gene (6 bases). CDR1 and CDR2 (germline): SGHRS, YFSETQ. The CDR3 has 15 residues. Trimming shortened V by 0 bases and J by 2 bases, and 10 bases separated the two germline ends. The CDR3 here is CASSLGQGLTDTQYF. CDR3 DNA: TGCGCCAGCAGCTTGGGGCAGGGGCTCACAGATACGCAGTATTTT.

The chain uses TRBV6-6 and TRBJ1-2; TRBD1 agrees at 8 bases. The germline V gene has CDR1 MNHNY and CDR2 SVGAGI (reference sequence). This CDR3 region has 16 residues. V lost 5 bases and J lost 0; bases outside the gene matches: 8. The CDR3 nucleotides read TGTGCCAGCAGTCCCGCAGGGGGCTTGGCTAACTATGGCTACACCTTC. Residues: CASSPAGGLANYGYTF.

This chain uses TRBV11-2 with TRBJ2-4; D perhaps matches TRBD2 (6 bases). CDR1 SGHAT and CDR2 FQNNGV come from the germline V gene. V shed 2 bases and J shed 1 base, with 12 bases lying between them. This CDR3 spans 16 amino acids. CDR3 in amino acids: CASSLSRDWAKNIQYF. CDR3 sequence (DNA): TGTGCCAGCAGCTTATCCCGGGACTGGGCCAAAAACATTCAGTACTTC.

V is TRBV18 and J is TRBJ1-4, with 8 bases identical to TRBD1. V shed 2 bases, J shed 0 bases, and the junction held 8 bases outside the gene matches. This CDR3 region has 18 residues. The germline V gene has CDR1 KGHSH and CDR2 LQKENI. This chain's CDR3 is CASSPRDRSLATNEKLFF. For the CDR3, the DNA is TGTGCCAGCTCACCAAGGGACAGGAGTCTTGCAACTAATGAAAAACTGTTTTTT.

This clone was found a few times. V gene TRBV5-1 combines with J gene TRBJ2-5, with 8 positions matching TRBD1. The tail of the sequence fits TRBJ2-7 better, so the J call may be wrong. CDR1 and CDR2 (germline): SGHRS, YFSETQ. The CDR3 length is 15 residues. The CDR3 sequence: CASSLPEQGAYEQYF. In DNA, the CDR3 is TGCGCCAGCAGCTTGCCCGAACAGGGGGCCTACGAGCAGTACTTC.

This clone was picked up one time. This chain uses TRBV2 with TRBJ2-5; perhaps TRBD2 as D (7 bases). The V and J ends lost 4 bases and 5 bases respectively, with 11 bases between them. The germline CDR1 and CDR2 sequences are SNHLY and FYNNEI. The CDR3 loop spans 13 amino acids. The CDR3 coding sequence is TGTGCCAGCAGTGGGGAGGGGGTCGAGACCCAGTACTTC. This encodes CASSGEGVETQYF.

The chain recombines TRBV20-1 with TRBJ2-7; tentative D call: TRBD1 (6 bases). Germline loops: CDR1 DFQATT, CDR2 SNEGSKA (reference sequence). The length of the CDR3 is 11 residues. Trimming took off 7 bases at V and 7 bases at J, with 14 bases between the two ends. The CDR3 is CSVAGVREQYF. CDR3 bases: TGCAGTGTGGCAGGGGTTAGGGAGCAGTACTTC.

This sequence joins TRBV18 and TRBJ2-1, with D tentatively TRBD2 (5 bases). Looked up from germline, CDR1 is KGHSH and CDR2 is LQKENI. This CDR3 is 17 amino acids long. Trimming removed 3 bases at V and 2 bases at J, with 17 bases between. Here the CDR3 DNA reads TGTGCCAGCTCACCTCCACCCCGTGGGAGCCCCTACAATGAGCAGTTCTTC. Translating gives CASSPPPRGSPYNEQFF.

This clone has only one observation. The CDR3 is CASSQVQVLNTGELFF. CDR3 DNA: TGCGCCAGCAGCCAAGTGCAGGTTTTGAACACCGGGGAGCTGTTTTTT. The V and J genes are TRBV4-3 and TRBJ2-2, with no clear D. CDR3 size: 16 residues. The V and J ends lost 1 base and 1 base respectively, with 10 bases between them. Germline V gives CDR1 LGHNA, CDR2 YSLEER.

This chain links TRBV5-4 with TRBJ1-1; a possible D gene is TRBD1 (5 bases). The V end lost 4 bases, the J end lost 12 bases, and 22 bases lay between the germline ends. This CDR3 has 14 amino acids. In germline, CDR1 is SGHNT, CDR2 YYREEE (reference sequence). CDR3 amino acids: CASSPPLPGGKTFF. CDR3 DNA: TGTGCCAGCAGCCCCCCGCTCCCCGGGGGGAAAACTTTCTTT.

The V and J genes are TRBV7-6 and TRBJ1-6; D unclear. Germline lookup yields CDR1 SGHVS and CDR2 FNYEAQ. Deletions cut 4 bases from V and 4 bases from J, with 8 bases between. The CDR3 is 14 amino acids. The CDR3 here is CASSSGDYNSPLHF. The CDR3 DNA reads as TGTGCCAGCAGCTCCGGGGATTATAATTCACCCCTCCACTTT.

The V gene is TRBV5-1, the J gene TRBJ1-3; D is unclear. The V end lost 0 bases, the J end lost 2 bases, and 12 bases lay between the germline ends. CDR3 length: 16 amino acids. From germline, CDR1 is SGHRS and CDR2 YFSETQ. CDR3 sequence (DNA): TGCGCCAGCAGCTTGGTGCGCGCCGGGGCTGGAAACACCATATATTTT. Its translation is CASSLVRAGAGNTIYF.

The rearrangement links TRBV21-1 to TRBJ1-1. TRBV21-1 is marked as a pseudogene. This CDR3 comprises 15 residues. CDR3 sequence (DNA): TGTGCCAGCAGCAAAGGCAGGCCCGGGGAGACTGAAGCTTTCTTT. It specifies CASSKGRPGETEAFF.

V and J are TRBV7-3 and TRBJ2-3, with D tentatively TRBD1 (5 bases). This CDR3 region has 13 residues. The V and J ends lost 7 bases and 0 bases respectively, with 8 bases between them. Per germline, CDR1 SGHTA and CDR2 FQGTGA. The CDR3 DNA reads as TGTGCCAGCAAGGGGCCTAGCACAGATACGCAGTATTTT. Amino acid sequence: CASKGPSTDTQYF.

This clone was seen a few times. The chain combines TRBV9 with TRBJ2-2; D uncertain. Trimming stripped 4 bases from V and 5 bases from J, with 9 bases between. The CDR3 spans 13 residues. Germline lookup yields CDR1 SGDLS and CDR2 YYNGEE. The CDR3 here is CASSPVVTGELFF. DNA of the CDR3: TGTGCCAGCAGCCCTGTTGTTACCGGGGAGCTGTTTTTT.

The chain has TRBV15 and TRBJ1-2; 7 positions agree with TRBD1. J lost 4 bases, V lost 3 bases, and 11 bases had no gene match. This CDR3 region has 16 residues. The germline gives CDR1 LNHNV, CDR2 YYDKDF (reference sequence). CDR3 region: CATSSGPSQGFYGYTF. CDR3 coding DNA: TGTGCCACCAGCAGTGGACCCTCACAGGGGTTCTATGGCTACACCTTC.

The chain has TRBV29-1 and TRBJ2-2; 11 nucleotides align to TRBD2. Germline loops: CDR1 SQVTM, CDR2 ANQGSEA. V gave up 6 bases and J gave up 6 bases; unmatched junction bases: 6. The CDR3 length is 14 residues. The CDR3 protein is CSVIAGGPSGELFF. In DNA, the CDR3 is TGCAGCGTCATAGCGGGAGGGCCGTCCGGGGAGCTGTTTTTT.

The chain links TRBV5-1 to TRBJ2-1; 10 nucleotides align to TRBD1. Germline V gene lookup returns CDR1 SGHRS and CDR2 YFSETQ. V lost 6 bases and J lost 1; bases outside the gene matches: 28. There are 23 residues in the CDR3. This chain's CDR3 is CASNSDPLSRDRGWTLSYNEQFF. The CDR3 DNA reads as TGCGCCAGCAACTCTGATCCCCTAAGCCGGGACAGGGGTTGGACCTTGTCCTACAATGAGCAGTTCTTC. Full variable domain (outside the CDR3, taken from reference TRBV5-1 and TRBJ2-1): KAGVTQTPRYLIKTRGQQVTLSCSPISGHRSVSWYQQTPGQGLQFLFEYFSETQRNKGNFPGRFSGRQFSNSRSEMNVSTLELGDSALYLCASNSDPLSRDRGWTLSYNEQFFGPGTRLTVL.

In nucleotides, the CDR3 is TGTGCCAGCAGATGGGCGGGACAGGGTGACTATGGCTACACCTTC. Translated: CASRWAGQGDYGYTF. The chain couples TRBV27 to TRBJ1-2, with 9 bases aligning to TRBD1. The germline gives CDR1 MNHEY, CDR2 SMNVEV (reference sequence). The CDR3 covers 15 residues. Germline trimming cut 6 bases from V and 3 bases from J; bases unmatched to any gene: 8.

This chain connects TRBV9 to TRBJ2-7, with TRBD1 identical over 9 bases. The germline CDR1 and CDR2 sequences are SGDLS and YYNGEE. The CDR3 sequence is 15 residues long. J lost 4 bases, V lost 1 base, and 6 bases had no gene match. The CDR3 sequence is CASSVFGTGKYEQYF. In DNA, the CDR3 is TGTGCCAGCAGCGTATTCGGGACAGGGAAATACGAGCAGTACTTC.